A single sample gave rise to the 30 T cell receptor beta chains below, sequenced in a study of breast tumors, draining lymph nodes, adjacent tissues. TCRdb recomputed calls from the multiplex PCR reads with MiXCR, one row per CDR3 protein. The sample lists 20,000 to 30,000 distinct CDR3 sequences, about 24% seen once, with less than 15% in the top ten. The specimen was breast tumor tissue. The receptors were gathered from a female donor with breast cancer. Some clones in this sample may be carry-over from other donors' samples.

The V and J genes are TRBV6-1 and TRBJ1-1; tentative D call: TRBD1 (5 bases). Germline lookup yields CDR1 MNHNS and CDR2 SASEGT. The CDR3 contains 13 residues. Trimming stripped 7 bases from V and 4 bases from J, with 13 bases between. The CDR3 nucleotides read TGTGCCAGCAAGACCCCCCAGGGCACTGAAGCTTTCTTT. The encoded protein is CASKTPQGTEAFF.

This clonotype occurred many times. DNA of the CDR3: TGTGCCAGCAGAGGGACACCTTACTACGAGCAGTACTTC. This codes for CASRGTPYYEQYF. The chain links TRBV6-2 or TRBV6-3 to TRBJ2-7, with D maybe TRBD1 (6 bases). V was trimmed by 6 bases and J by 3 bases, leaving 12 bases between them. The CDR3 is made up of 13 amino acids. Germline CDR1 reads MNHEY; CDR2 reads SVGEGT.

This clonotype has just a few counts. This may come from a read error, since a much larger clone is one base off. V usage is TRBV4-2 and J usage is TRBJ1-2; TRBD1 is a possible D gene (5 bases). V gave up 4 bases and J gave up 8 bases, with 20 bases separating them. This CDR3 has 15 residues. Looked up from germline, CDR1 is LGHNA and CDR2 is YNFKEQ. This CDR3 reads CASSPSLRGVEGYTF. The CDR3, as DNA: TGTGCCAGCAGCCCATCTTTACGGGGGGTGGAGGGCTACACCTTC.

On this clonotype: At one of its ends the junction is not consistent with the germline gene, which may arise from a read error. This rearrangement joins TRBV18 to TRBJ2-5; D might be TRBD1 (6 bases). The CDR3 has 13 residues. Per the germline V gene, CDR1 is KGHSH and CDR2 is LQKENI. The CDR3 protein is CASSPPDSTRVDF. For the CDR3, the DNA is TGTGCCAGCTCACCACCGGACAGTACCCGGGTAGACTTC.

This clonotype was recorded at least ten times. The CDR3 nucleotides are TGTGCCAGCCTACGGAGGGGGGCCGGTGAGCAGTTCTTC. Its protein is CASLRRGAGEQFF. V usage is TRBV5-8 and J usage is TRBJ2-1; D could derive from TRBD1 or TRBD2 (6 bases each). This CDR3 spans 13 amino acids. V shed 7 bases and J shed 9 bases, with 17 bases lying between them. Looked up from germline, CDR1 is SGHTS and CDR2 is YDEGEE.

This clonotype was seen ten or more times. The V and J genes are TRBV7-2 and TRBJ1-2; possibly TRBD1 for D (5 bases). Between the trimmed V and J ends, which lost 1 base and 5 bases, there was a span of 11 bases. Germline-derived CDR1 and CDR2 are SGHTA and FQGNSA. The CDR3 is 14 residues long. CDR3: CASSLVGAEYGYTF. Here the CDR3 DNA reads TGTGCCAGCAGCTTAGTCGGGGCGGAGTATGGCTACACCTTC.

Regarding this clonotype: One base away lies a much larger clone, so this may be a sequencing read error. The rearrangement links TRBV6-1 to TRBJ2-3; D gene uncertain. Germline lookup yields CDR1 MNHNS and CDR2 SASEGT. This CDR3 is built from 15 residues. V was trimmed by 8 bases and J by 3 bases, leaving 18 bases between them. This CDR3 is CASGPGGPQTDTQYF. CDR3 nucleotide sequence: TGTGCCAGCGGCCCCGGTGGGCCCCAAACAGATACGCAGTATTTT.

This clonotype appeared many times. This chain links TRBV24-1 with TRBJ1-2; 8 bases align to TRBD1. From germline, CDR1 is KGHDR and CDR2 SFDVKD. The V and J ends lost 4 bases and 4 bases, in that order; junction bases with no gene match: 10. The CDR3 totals 16 residues. As DNA, the CDR3 is TGTGCCACCAGTGAACCTGGACAGGGAAATGTCTATGGCTACACCTTC. This gives the protein CATSEPGQGNVYGYTF.

Many counts were recorded for this clonotype. V usage is TRBV3-1 and J usage is TRBJ1-2; D gene ambiguous. This CDR3 has 13 amino acids. The ends were cut back, 0 bases at V and 8 bases at J, with 10 bases in the middle. Germline V CDR1 and CDR2: LGHDT, YNNKEL (reference sequence). CDR3 DNA sequence: TGTGCCAGCAGCCAAGAGAGGGTAGGCGGCTACACCTTC. It yields the protein CASSQERVGGYTF. Combining the CDR3 with reference TRBV3-1 and TRBJ1-2 gives the whole variable domain DTAVSQTPKYLVTQMGNDKSIKCEQNLGHDTMYWYKQDSKKFLKIMFSYNNKELIINETVPNRFSPKSPDKAHLNLHINSLELGDSAVYFCASSQERVGGYTFGSGTRLTVV.

This clonotype has at least ten counts. The chain combines TRBV9 with TRBJ1-3, with D hard to call. The germline V gene encodes CDR1 SGDLS and CDR2 YYNGEE. V was pared by 2 bases and J by 0 bases, with 9 bases between. The CDR3 is 15 residues long. CDR3 nucleotide sequence: TGTGCCAGCAGCGTTGCGGGTTACTCTGGAAACACCATATATTTT. Translation gives CASSVAGYSGNTIYF.

The table lists this clonotype with many counts. V and J are TRBV27 and TRBJ2-2; 7 nucleotides line up with TRBD1. The CDR3 is 14 residues long. The V gene end was trimmed by 4 bases and the J gene end by 2 bases; junction bases not matched to a gene: 1. Germline assignment: CDR1 MNHEY and CDR2 SMNVEV (reference sequence). The CDR3 here is CASSWDRNTGELFF. DNA for the CDR3: TGTGCCAGCAGTTGGGACAGAAACACCGGGGAGCTGTTTTTT.

There are many counts of this clonotype. This chain uses TRBV29-1 with TRBJ2-5; D possibly uses TRBD1 or TRBD2 (6 bases each). The ends were cut back, 8 bases at V and 2 bases at J, with 15 bases in the middle. The CDR3 has 13 amino acids. From germline, CDR1 is SQVTM and CDR2 ANQGSEA. The CDR3 DNA is TGCAGCTCATATGGAGGGGGGCAAGAGACCCAGTACTTC. Amino acids: CSSYGGGQETQYF. Looking up the rest from reference TRBV29-1 and TRBJ2-5 gives the full variable domain: SAVISQKPSRDICQRGTSLTIQCQVDSQVTMMFWYRQQPGQSLTLIATANQGSEATYESGFVIDKFPISRPNLTFSTLTVSNMSPEDSSIYLCSSYGGGQETQYFGPGTRLLVL.

To note about this clonotype: A read error may explain this, as a much larger clone is one base away. This chain connects TRBV12-3 or TRBV12-4 to TRBJ2-5; TRBD2 matches 7 bases. The CDR3 consists of 17 residues. The CDR3 here is CASSLGGDLSRQETRYF. CDR3 nucleotides: TGTGCCAGCAGTTTGGGAGGGGACCTTTCCCGGCAAGAGACCCGGTACTTC.

This clonotype came up a few times. The V and J genes are TRBV5-5 and TRBJ2-3; D might be TRBD1 or TRBD2, each matching 5 bases. Looked up from germline, CDR1 is SGHKS and CDR2 is YYEKEE (reference sequence). This CDR3 has 14 amino acids. Trimming took 3 bases from V and 2 from J, leaving 10 bases between them. This CDR3 reads CASSSGTFTDTQYF. DNA for the CDR3: TGTGCCAGCAGCTCAGGGACCTTCACAGATACGCAGTATTTT.

This clonotype was seen only once. One end of the junction is discordant with germline, which a read error may explain. CDR3 coding DNA: TGCAGTGCCCGAGGACTAGCGGTCTACAATGAGCAGCTCTTC. This translates into CSARGLAVYNEQLF. This chain connects TRBV20-1 to TRBJ2-1, with TRBD2 identical over 10 bases. Germline CDR1 DFQATT, CDR2 SNEGSKA (reference sequence). The CDR3 consists of 14 residues.

Regarding this clonotype: One end of the junction varies from germline; a read error may be responsible. The chain joins TRBV7-2 to TRBJ2-1; 12 nucleotides line up with TRBD2. CDR1 is SGHTA and CDR2 is FQGNSA in the germline V gene. The CDR3 is made up of 15 amino acids. The CDR3 DNA sequence: TGCGCCAGCAGCTTTCGACTAGCGGGAGCTGATGAGCAGTTCTTC. Its translation: CASSFRLAGADEQFF.

This clonotype was found many times. V is TRBV25-1 and J is TRBJ2-2, with 8 bases lining up with TRBD1. Unmatched junction bases numbered 7, after V lost 5 bases and J lost 5 bases. The CDR3 is 15 residues long. The germline CDR1 and CDR2 sequences are MGHDK and SYGVNS. The CDR3: CASSWTGSVTGELFF. CDR3 DNA sequence: TGTGCCAGCAGTTGGACAGGGAGTGTAACCGGGGAGCTGTTTTTT.

Comments on this clonotype: At one end, the junction sequence differs from germline, possibly due to a read error. The chain is built from TRBV2 and TRBJ2-1; no clear D. CDR1 is SNHLY and CDR2 is FYNNEI in the germline V gene. The CDR3 runs to 16 residues. CDR3 amino acids: CASSETRWSSYNEQLF. DNA for the CDR3: TGTGCCAGCAGCGAGACCCGCTGGAGCTCCTACAATGAGCAGCTCTTC.

This clonotype has at least ten counts. CDR3 protein: CASSFGGGGGYTF. CDR3 nucleotide sequence: TGTGCCAGCAGCTTCGGCGGGGGAGGTGGCTACACCTTC. The rearrangement uses TRBV7-8 and TRBJ1-2; maybe TRBD1 (5 bases). The CDR3 covers 13 residues. V was cut by 3 bases and J by 7 bases, with 12 bases left in between. The germline V gene has CDR1 SGHVS and CDR2 FQNEAQ.

In this sample, this clonotype turned up many times. The J gene is TRBJ1-3, the V gene TRBV7-2; a weak D match, TRBD1 (5 bases). V was shortened by 5 bases and J by 0 bases, with 14 bases between the two germline ends. This CDR3 region has 16 residues. The germline CDR1 and CDR2 sequences are SGHTA and FQGNSA. CDR3 residues: CASSPRGATSGNTIYF. CDR3 in DNA: TGTGCCAGCAGCCCCAGAGGGGCGACCTCTGGAAACACCATATATTTT.

In this sample, this clonotype turned up many times. The genes are TRBV6-4 and TRBJ2-1; 7 bases agree with TRBD2. The CDR3 consists of 17 residues. Germline V gene data show CDR1 as MRHNA and CDR2 as SNTAGT. J lost 0 bases, V lost 8 bases, and 13 bases had no gene match. The CDR3 here is CASGTGGFTFSYNEQFF. The CDR3 nucleotides read TGTGCCAGCGGAACGGGAGGCTTTACTTTCTCCTACAATGAGCAGTTCTTC.

The chain has TRBV10-3 and TRBJ1-2; D is unclear. Germline values: CDR1 ENHRY, CDR2 SYGVKD. CDR3 length: 13 residues. Trimming pared 0 bases from V and 6 bases from J, leaving 8 bases between. CDR3: CAISESERNGYTF. The CDR3 DNA reads TGTGCCATCAGTGAGTCGGAAAGGAATGGCTACACCTTC.

Concerning this clonotype: This may come from a read error, since a much larger clone is one base off. Given the absence of the conserved phenylalanine or tryptophan at the CDR3 end, a read error is likely. The rearrangement links TRBV25-1 to TRBJ2-2; 9 positions agree with TRBD1. V lost 6 bases and J lost 4; bases outside the gene matches: 0. The CDR3 runs 13 residues. The germline V gene has CDR1 MGHDK and CDR2 SYGVNS. CDR3 sequence reads: CASRTGGTGELFV. CDR3 coding DNA: TGTGCCAGCAGGACAGGGGGCACCGGGGAGCTGTTTGTT.

The V call is TRBV18, the J call TRBJ2-7; TRBD2 agrees at 13 bases. With 5 bases clipped from V and 8 bases from J, the junction kept 9 bases outside the gene matches. The length of the CDR3 is 15 residues. Per the germline V gene, CDR1 is KGHSH and CDR2 is LQKENI. The DNA of the CDR3 is TGTGCCAGCTCAGGACTAGCGGGAGAGTCGCCCAAGCAGTACTTC. Protein sequence: CASSGLAGESPKQYF.

In its sample, this clonotype was seen a few times. The chain links TRBV28 to TRBJ1-4; maybe TRBD1 (5 bases). V was cut by 6 bases and J by 11 bases, with 16 bases left in between. The germline gives CDR1 MDHEN, CDR2 SYDVKM. The CDR3 has 13 residues. CDR3 in amino acids: CASSLAGKGKLFF. The CDR3 bases are TGTGCCAGCAGCCTAGCGGGCAAGGGGAAACTGTTTTTT.

This chain joins TRBV12-5 and TRBJ2-5; no clear D gene. Trimming left V 4 bases short and J 5 bases short, with 26 bases between. The CDR3 runs 18 residues. CDR1 is LGHNT and CDR2 is FRNRAP in the germline V gene. The CDR3 coding sequence is TGTGCTAGTGGTTCCCTCCCCCCCCCCTGGCCCCAAGGGGAGACCCAGTACTTC. It specifies CASGSLPPPWPQGETQYF.

In the case of this clonotype: The junction departs from the called germline gene at one end, perhaps through a read error. This chain uses TRBV5-4 with TRBJ2-1; D tentatively fits TRBD1 or TRBD2 (6 bases each). In germline, CDR1 is SGHNT, CDR2 YYREEE (reference sequence). The CDR3 sequence is 15 residues long. In DNA form, the CDR3 reads TGCGCCAGCAGCTCCCGTAGGGGGGTCTACAATGAGCAGTTCTTC. It codes for CASSSRRGVYNEQFF.

This clonotype occurred many times. The chain carries TRBV6-1 and TRBJ2-3; D gene uncertain. Germline V CDR1 and CDR2: MNHNS, SASEGT. CDR3 size: 13 residues. Trimming stripped 1 base from V and 6 bases from J, with 8 bases between. CDR3 bases: TGTGCCAGCAGTGAAGGTCCCCGGGATACGCAGTATTTT. Residues: CASSEGPRDTQYF.

This clonotype occurred many times. This chain uses TRBV5-8 with TRBJ2-5, with TRBD1 matching 9 bases. CDR1 SGHTS and CDR2 YDEGEE come from the germline V gene. This CDR3 is built from 14 residues. Trimming removed 4 bases from V and 8 bases from J; junction bases left unmatched: 9. The DNA for the CDR3 is TGTGCCAGCAGCCCGGGACAGGGCTCGGAAACCCAGTACTTC. Translation: CASSPGQGSETQYF.

The chain is built from TRBV4-1 and TRBJ1-1, with no clear D. The V gene's germline CDR1 is MGHRA and CDR2 YSYEKL. The CDR3 runs to 14 residues. The V end was cut by 4 bases, the J end by 0 bases, with 9 bases between. In DNA form, the CDR3 reads TGCGCCAGCAGCCCCCGGGCTTTGAACACTGAAGCTTTCTTT. Protein: CASSPRALNTEAFF.